This TCR beta chain was captured in a study of CD8+CD57+ T cells in acquired aplastic anemia. Study as a whole: Isolated CD4+ and CD8+ cells, once sorted, yielded DNA averaging 3.2 ug.

Profiling of TCR beta VDJ combinations and CDR3 sequences used genomic DNA as template. One entry per CDR3 protein results from TCRdb running MiXCR on the reads. Of about 160,000 distinct CDR3 sequences listed, less than 60% are singletons. Germline CDR1 is WSHSY and CDR2 is SAAADI. CDR3 length: 15 residues. Trimming stripped 4 bases from V and 2 bases from J, with 15 bases between. With respect to this clonotype: As yet, its antigen is unknown.

Study observations and caveats: Both patients and controls carried the same twenty-nine CD8+ CDR3 sequences.

Those patients picked for sequencing had displayed CD8+CD57+ cell expansion on flow cytometry. Blood was sampled before the patients had received any therapy. V and J are TRBV10-2 and TRBJ2-7; D is possibly TRBD2 (5 bases). The sequence derives from a human donor with aplastic anemia. Sequences were obtained from sorted CD4+, CD8+, or CD8+CD57+ T cells (not recorded which) from PBMCs. The CDR3 DNA sequence: TGCGCCAGCAGTGGGGCCTATTCGGGAACCTACGAGCAGTACTTC. Amino acids: CASSGAYSGTYEQYF.